The 27 T cell receptor beta chains given below trace back to one sample, sequenced in a study of identical twins' blood T cells. TCRdb reprocessed the 5' RACE reads via MiXCR and lists one record per CDR3 protein. Of hundreds of thousands of distinct CDR3 sequences in the sample, about 28% were seen once. Material: PBMCs. The source of these receptors is a woman aged 18-55 years in good health.

This chain links TRBV7-6 with TRBJ2-2, with 14 bases lining up with TRBD2. Trimming took 7 bases from V and 5 from J; bases not matched to a gene: 6. CDR1 is SGHVS, CDR2 FNYEAQ, per germline. This CDR3 has 16 amino acids. The CDR3 bases are TGTGCCAGCACCGGGACTAGCGGGAGAAAAACCGGGGAGCTGTTTTTT. Translated, it gives CASTGTSGRKTGELFF.

This clonotype was observed once. A read error may produce the germline difference seen at one junction end. This rearrangement joins TRBV9 to TRBJ2-3, with no clear D. CDR3 length equals 12 residues. Looked up from germline, CDR1 is SGDLS and CDR2 is YYNGEE. The CDR3 loop reads CARSVNRDTRYF. DNA for the CDR3: TGTGCCAGAAGCGTGAATAGAGATACGCGGTATTTT.

The chain carries TRBV29-1 and TRBJ2-2; possibly TRBD1 for D (6 bases). This CDR3 comprises 14 residues. Looked up from germline, CDR1 is SQVTM and CDR2 is ANQGSEA. The germline V and J ends were trimmed by 5 bases and 4 bases, with 14 bases remaining between them. Written as DNA, the CDR3 is TGCAGCGTTTTGGGACACACCTTCACCGGGGAGCTGTTTTTT. Residues: CSVLGHTFTGELFF.

Comments on this clonotype: A much larger clone lies one base from this, so it may be a read error. This chain joins TRBV20-1 and TRBJ1-6; D gene unclear. Germline lookup yields CDR1 DFQATT and CDR2 SNEGSKA (reference sequence). This CDR3 is 13 amino acids long. The chain's CDR3 is CSARPQESSPPHF. The CDR3 DNA is TGCAGTGCTCGTCCCCAGGAATCTTCACCCCCCCACTTT.

The chain carries TRBV19 and TRBJ1-3; a weak D match, TRBD1 (6 bases). This CDR3 has 17 amino acids. Trimming took off 5 bases at V and 0 bases at J, with 17 bases between the two ends. CDR1 LNHDA and CDR2 SQIVND come from the germline V gene (reference sequence). The CDR3 region has the DNA TGTGCCAGTAGTGCCACAGGGTGGATTCACTCTGGAAACACCATATATTTT. The encoded protein is CASSATGWIHSGNTIYF.

V and J are TRBV11-2 and TRBJ1-6; no definite D call. CDR1 and CDR2 (germline): SGHAT, FQNNGV. V was cut by 5 bases and J by 10 bases, with 12 bases left in between. This CDR3 spans 13 amino acids. The CDR3 spells CASSRGRWSPLHF. The CDR3 coding sequence is TGTGCCAGCAGCCGCGGTCGATGGTCACCCCTCCACTTT.

The CDR3 loop reads CASGDPGQGNTGELFF. The CDR3 bases are TGTGCCAGCGGGGACCCGGGACAGGGCAACACCGGGGAGCTGTTTTTT. The chain uses TRBV5-5 and TRBJ2-2, with TRBD1 matching 9 bases. Germline lookup yields CDR1 SGHKS and CDR2 YYEKEE (reference sequence). V trimming: 7 bases; J trimming: 2 bases; junction bases outside the gene matches: 9. CDR3 length: 16 amino acids. Looking up the rest from reference TRBV5-5 and TRBJ2-2 gives the full variable domain: DAGVTQSPTHLIKTRGQQVTLRCSPISGHKSVSWYQQVLGQGPQFIFQYYEKEERGRGNFPDRFSARQFPNYSSELNVNALLLGDSALYLCASGDPGQGNTGELFFGEGSRLTVL.

This sequence joins TRBV9 and TRBJ1-1; no clear D. V was shortened by 0 bases and J by 5 bases, with 11 bases between the two germline ends. The CDR3 sequence is 14 residues long. Germline V CDR1 and CDR2: SGDLS, YYNGEE. The CDR3 protein is CASSVGREVTEAFF. The DNA for the CDR3 is TGTGCCAGCAGCGTAGGCCGGGAGGTGACTGAAGCTTTCTTT. Supplemented by reference TRBV9 and TRBJ1-1, the full variable domain reads DSGVTQTPKHLITATGQRVTLRCSPRSGDLSVYWYQQSLDQGLQFLIQYYNGEERAKGNILERFSAQQFPDLHSELNLSSLELGDSALYFCASSVGREVTEAFFGQGTRLTVV.

This clonotype turned up a few times. V and J are TRBV28 and TRBJ2-3, with a weak D call TRBD1 (5 bases). Germline values: CDR1 MDHEN, CDR2 SYDVKM. The CDR3 is made up of 14 amino acids. V was pared by 4 bases and J by 5 bases, with 13 bases between. In nucleotides, the CDR3 is TGTGCCAGCAGTTCGCGCAGGGTGGGAGATACGCAGTATTTT. This translates into CASSSRRVGDTQYF.

The rearrangement links TRBV15 to TRBJ1-5; D ambiguous. Trimming cost V 4 bases and J 4 bases, with 5 bases left between them. This CDR3 is 12 amino acids long. Germline V gene data show CDR1 as LNHNV and CDR2 as YYDKDF (reference sequence). CDR3 coding DNA: TGTGCCACCAGCATTGGGAATCAGCCCCAGCATTTT. It is translated as CATSIGNQPQHF.

This clonotype was counted only a few times. Here the CDR3 reads CASSYDTGVIGIQYF. CDR3 sequence (DNA): TGCGCCAGCAGCTACGATACAGGGGTAATCGGCATTCAGTACTTC. J is TRBJ2-4 and V is TRBV5-1; 7 nucleotides agree with TRBD1. The CDR3 runs 15 residues. The germline gives CDR1 SGHRS, CDR2 YFSETQ. V gave up 3 bases and J gave up 9 bases; unmatched junction bases: 12.

As for this clonotype: A much bigger clone sits one base away, suggesting this may be a read error. The chain uses TRBV2 and TRBJ1-6; 7 bases map to TRBD1. This CDR3 comprises 18 residues. Germline CDR1 is SNHLY and CDR2 is FYNNEI. In DNA form, the CDR3 reads TGTGTCAGCAGACACAGGGGCCACTTCAGCTCCTATAATTCACCCCTCCACTTT. The encoded protein is CVSRHRGHFSSYNSPLHF.

This clonotype was detected only a few times. V usage is TRBV20-1 and J usage is TRBJ1-5, with no clear D. The CDR3 has 12 residues. The germline gives CDR1 DFQATT, CDR2 SNEGSKA (reference sequence). V shed 3 bases and J shed 5 bases, with 8 bases lying between them. The CDR3 DNA reads TGCAGTGCTAGCCAGGCAGATCAGCCCCAGCATTTT. It encodes CSASQADQPQHF.

The chain recombines TRBV29-1 with TRBJ2-5; tentative D call: TRBD1 (6 bases). The CDR3 contains 12 residues. Trimming removed 5 bases from V and 5 bases from J, with 12 bases in between. The germline CDR1 and CDR2 sequences are SQVTM and ANQGSEA. The CDR3 here is CSVTQGWETQYF. DNA of the CDR3: TGCAGCGTTACTCAGGGGTGGGAGACCCAGTACTTC.

The V and J genes are TRBV12-3 or TRBV12-4 and TRBJ2-7, with 8 nucleotides matching TRBD1. This CDR3 has 16 residues. V shed 5 bases and J 2 bases; nucleotides not matched to a gene: 11. The CDR3 region is CASSPIDRTGPYEQYF. CDR3 coding DNA: TGTGCCAGCAGTCCCATCGATCGGACAGGGCCCTACGAGCAGTACTTC.

This clonotype was counted between two and nine times. This chain connects TRBV5-5 to TRBJ2-2; TRBD1 is a possible D gene (6 bases). The V gene lost 1 base and the J gene lost 1 base, with 11 bases spanning the gap. The length of the CDR3 is 16 residues. Germline V gene data show CDR1 as SGHKS and CDR2 as YYEKEE (reference sequence). For the CDR3, the DNA is TGTGCCAGCAGCTTGTCGGGACATAGGAACACCGGGGAGCTGTTTTTT. This encodes CASSLSGHRNTGELFF.

The rearrangement links TRBV29-1 to TRBJ2-1; 7 positions agree with TRBD2. CDR1 is SQVTM and CDR2 is ANQGSEA in the germline V gene. V shed 6 bases and J 5 bases; nucleotides not matched to a gene: 16. The CDR3 totals 16 residues. The CDR3, as DNA: TGCAGCGTGAGGCACCCCATAGCGGGTAGAAACAATGAGCAGTTCTTC. Encoded protein: CSVRHPIAGRNNEQFF.

The V and J genes are TRBV7-9 and TRBJ2-7; 9 bases agree with TRBD1. V shed 4 bases and J 3 bases; nucleotides not matched to a gene: 10. The CDR3 spans 16 residues. Germline loops: CDR1 SEHNR, CDR2 FQNEAQ (reference sequence). The CDR3 here is CASSSWDRATNYEQYF. The CDR3 DNA sequence: TGTGCCAGCAGCTCCTGGGACAGGGCTACCAACTACGAGCAGTACTTC.

The gene calls are TRBV7-2 and TRBJ2-3; TRBD2 aligns across 9 bases. CDR3 size: 17 residues. After removal of 8 bases from V and 4 bases from J, the junction contained 16 bases not matched to a gene. Germline V gene sequence: CDR1 SGHTA, CDR2 FQGNSA. The CDR3 DNA sequence: TGTGCCAGCGTGAGAGGGTCTAGCGGGACATATGCAGATACGCAGTATTTT. It specifies CASVRGSSGTYADTQYF. Full variable domain (missing parts from reference TRBV7-2 and TRBJ2-3): GAGVSQSPSNKVTEKGKDVELRCDPISGHTALYWYRQSLGQGLEFLIYFQGNSAPDKSGLPSDRFSAERTGGSVSTLTIQRTQQEDSAVYLCASVRGSSGTYADTQYFGPGTRLTVL.

This clonotype was observed a few times. The gene calls are TRBV5-1 and TRBJ2-5; D remains ambiguous. Between the trimmed V and J ends, which lost 1 base and 2 bases, there was a span of 12 bases. The CDR3 consists of 15 residues. CDR1 and CDR2 (germline): SGHRS, YFSETQ. The CDR3 sequence: CASSLNVQGQETQYF. The CDR3 region has the DNA TGCGCCAGCAGCTTGAACGTTCAAGGTCAAGAGACCCAGTACTTC.

There are a few counts of this clonotype. This chain uses TRBV3-1 with TRBJ2-3, with TRBD2 identical over 11 bases. J was trimmed by 5 bases and V by 4 bases; bases with no gene match: 5. This CDR3 contains 15 residues. Germline CDR1 is LGHDT and CDR2 is YNNKEL (reference sequence). CDR3 residues: CASSRLAGFVDTQYF. The DNA for the CDR3 is TGTGCCAGCAGCCGACTAGCGGGATTCGTAGATACGCAGTATTTT.

The rearrangement uses TRBV5-1 and TRBJ2-2; the D gene is possibly TRBD1 (6 bases). Per the germline V gene, CDR1 is SGHRS and CDR2 is YFSETQ. Trimming cost V 7 bases and J 7 bases, with 14 bases left between them. This CDR3 has 13 residues. Here the CDR3 reads CASSPGDIGELFF. DNA of the CDR3: TGCGCCAGCTCTCCCGGGGACATCGGGGAGCTGTTTTTT.

This clonotype was observed a few times. This chain joins TRBV6-4 and TRBJ1-1, with 7 bases aligning to TRBD1. From germline, CDR1 is MRHNA and CDR2 SNTAGT. With 3 bases clipped from V and 3 bases from J, the junction kept 7 bases outside the gene matches. The CDR3 runs 15 residues. The CDR3 DNA is TGTGCCAGCAGTGATGACAGGGTCAGGCACACTGAAGCTTTCTTT. It translates to CASSDDRVRHTEAFF.

The rearrangement joins TRBV6-5 to TRBJ1-2; D gene unclear. The CDR3 sequence is 18 residues long. CDR1 is MNHEY, CDR2 SVGAGI, per germline. Between the trimmed V and J ends, which lost 2 bases and 0 bases, there was a span of 19 bases. The CDR3 protein is CASSYSIPGLKSNYGYTF. CDR3 DNA sequence: TGTGCCAGCAGTTACAGCATCCCCGGACTCAAGTCTAACTATGGCTACACCTTC.

At least ten counts were recorded for this clonotype. The CDR3 sequence: CASSYDIQETQYF. CDR3 nucleotide sequence: TGTGCCAGCAGTTACGACATCCAAGAGACCCAGTACTTC. This chain connects TRBV6-2 or TRBV6-3 to TRBJ2-5; D unresolved. Looked up from germline, CDR1 is MNHEY and CDR2 is SVGEGT. CDR3 length: 13 amino acids. V lost 2 bases, J lost 1 base, and 5 bases lay in between.

The chain employs TRBV19 and TRBJ2-2; D may be TRBD1 or TRBD2 (5 bases each). CDR3 length: 17 residues. V was clipped by 1 base and J by 5 bases, with 17 bases between them. Germline CDR1 is LNHDA and CDR2 is SQIVND (reference sequence). This chain's CDR3 is CASSIGWQGVGTGELFF. The CDR3, as DNA: TGTGCCAGTAGTATAGGGTGGCAGGGAGTAGGAACCGGGGAGCTGTTTTTT.

V gene TRBV6-2 or TRBV6-3 combines with J gene TRBJ1-5; TRBD1 is a possible D gene (6 bases). V was trimmed by 8 bases and J by 2 bases, leaving 13 bases between them. Germline-derived CDR1 and CDR2 are MNHEY and SVGEGT. This CDR3 comprises 14 residues. This CDR3 is CASETGQRNQPQHF. The CDR3, as DNA: TGTGCCAGCGAAACTGGACAGCGCAATCAGCCCCAGCATTTT.